This T cell receptor (beta chain) comes out of a study of T cell changes during pregnancy in multiple sclerosis. This clone was observed once. Germline CDR1 reads SEHNR; CDR2 reads FQNEAQ (reference sequence). Losses at the gene ends were 5 bases for V and 3 bases for J; bases not matched to a gene: 3. This CDR3 region has 15 residues. Generated by immunoSEQ multiplex PCR, the TCRdb table keeps only in-frame clones and is missing some. The sample shows under 45,000 clones, 85% to 95% of them seen only once. Sequenced here: CD8+ T cells from peripheral blood mononuclear cells, sampled in the third trimester of pregnancy. The TCR was taken from a female donor with multiple sclerosis, enrolled in a pregnancy study. This sequence joins TRBV7-9 and TRBJ2-1, with 11 bases matching TRBD2. The CDR3: CASSDTSGGYNEQFF. CDR3 nucleotides: TGTGCCAGCAGCGATACTAGCGGGGGCTACAATGAGCAGTTCTTC.